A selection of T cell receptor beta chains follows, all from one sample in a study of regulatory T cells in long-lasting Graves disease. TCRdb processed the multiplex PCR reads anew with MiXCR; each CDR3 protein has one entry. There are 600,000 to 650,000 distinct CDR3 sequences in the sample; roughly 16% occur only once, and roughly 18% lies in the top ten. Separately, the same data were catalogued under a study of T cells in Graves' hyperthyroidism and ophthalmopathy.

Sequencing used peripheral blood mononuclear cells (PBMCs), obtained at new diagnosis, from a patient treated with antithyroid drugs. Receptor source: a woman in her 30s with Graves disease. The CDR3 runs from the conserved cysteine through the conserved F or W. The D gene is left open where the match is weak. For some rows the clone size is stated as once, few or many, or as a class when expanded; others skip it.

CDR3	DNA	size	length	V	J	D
CASSNGEALQPQHF	TGTGCCAGTAGTAATGGGGAGGCTTTACAGCCCCAGCATTTT	few	14	TRBV19	TRBJ1-5	NA
CASSESRIQPQHF	TGTGCCAGCAGTGAGTCACGGATCCAGCCCCAGCATTTT	many	13	TRBV6-1	TRBJ1-5	NA
CASSSMTGGNEKLFF	TGTGCCAGCAGTTCAATGACAGGGGGGAATGAAAAACTGTTTTTT	NA	15	TRBV6-5	TRBJ1-4	TRBD1
CASTHSGESHEQYF	TGTGCCAGCACGCATAGTGGAGAGTCCCACGAGCAGTACTTC	few	14	TRBV2	TRBJ2-7	NA
CAWSKGILQETQYF	TGTGCCTGGAGCAAAGGAATACTCCAAGAGACCCAGTACTTC	many	14	TRBV30	TRBJ2-5	NA
CASSQEGAGSYNEQFF	TGCGCCAGCAGCCAAGAGGGGGCTGGGTCCTACAATGAGCAGTTCTTC	few	16	TRBV4-1	TRBJ2-1	NA
CSAREGGGLAGGGTQYF	TGCAGTGCTAGAGAGGGGGGAGGACTAGCGGGAGGCGGTACGCAGTATTTT	many	17	TRBV20-1	TRBJ2-3	TRBD2
CASTFRALGNSPLHF	TGTGCCAGCACCTTCAGGGCCTTGGGTAATTCACCCCTCCACTTT	few	15	TRBV27	TRBJ1-6	NA
CSARGLAGTTDTQYF	TGCAGTGCTAGAGGACTAGCGGGAACCACAGATACGCAGTATTTT	few	15	TRBV20-1	TRBJ2-3	TRBD2
CASSRTGGQPQHF	TGTGCCAGCAGTCGGACCGGAGGGCAGCCCCAGCATTTT	many	13	TRBV28	TRBJ1-5	NA
CASSPLSEAFF	TGTGCCAGCAGCCCCTTAAGCGAGGCTTTCTTT	many	11	TRBV9	TRBJ1-1	NA
CASSKRLAHSGANVLTF	TGTGCCAGCAGCAAGAGACTAGCCCACTCTGGGGCCAACGTCCTGACTTTC	NA	17	TRBV3-1	TRBJ2-6	TRBD2
CATSRVGGMSYNEQFF	TGTGCCACCAGCAGAGTCGGGGGGATGTCCTACAATGAGCAGTTCTTC	NA	16	TRBV15	TRBJ2-1	TRBD2
CASSLGGRGRGPYEQYF	TGTGCCAGCAGCTTAGGGGGGAGGGGCAGGGGCCCCTACGAGCAGTACTTC	NA	17	TRBV7-9	TRBJ2-7	NA
CSARRAGLTEAFF	TGCAGTGCTAGGAGGGCTGGGCTCACTGAAGCTTTCTTT	NA	13	TRBV20-1	TRBJ1-1	NA
CASSEGRGIEVLHF	TGTGCCAGCAGTGAAGGACGGGGGATCGAGGTCCTCCACTTT	NA	14	TRBV6-2/TRBV6-3	TRBJ1-6	NA
CASSPSFLTEAFF	TGTGCCAGCAGCCCAAGCTTCCTCACTGAAGCTTTCTTT	NA	13	TRBV7-9	TRBJ1-1	NA
CASSGLQGRLSGYTF	TGTGCCAGCAGTGGACTACAGGGGAGGCTGAGTGGCTACACCTTC	many	15	TRBV6-1	TRBJ1-2	TRBD1
CASSFLTAGHSGNTIYF	TGTGCCAGCAGTTTCCTGACGGCCGGTCACTCTGGAAACACCATATATTTT	many	17	TRBV28	TRBJ1-3	NA
CASSEVSEAFF	TGTGCCAGCAGTGAAGTCAGTGAAGCTTTCTTT	NA	11	TRBV2	TRBJ1-1	NA
CASSLLAGMQETQYF	TGTGCTAGCAGCTTGTTAGCGGGGATGCAAGAGACCCAGTACTTC	NA	15	TRBV7-7	TRBJ2-5	TRBD2
CASSPPFNTEAFF	TGTGCCAGCAGCCCACCTTTCAACACTGAAGCTTTCTTT	many	13	TRBV6-1	TRBJ1-1	NA
CASRTQETQYF	TGTGCCTCCAGGACCCAAGAGACCCAGTACTTC	many	11	TRBV28	TRBJ2-5	NA
CASSLSGGGGEQYF	TGTGCCAGCAGTTTAAGTGGTGGGGGGGGCGAGCAGTACTTC	NA	14	TRBV12-3/TRBV12-4	TRBJ2-7	TRBD2
CAWRTGTSEATQYF	TGTGCCTGGAGAACAGGGACTAGCGAAGCGACCCAGTACTTC	few	14	TRBV30	TRBJ2-5	TRBD2
CSLAGGKDTQYF	TGCAGCCTCGCGGGGGGAAAAGATACGCAGTATTTT	many	12	TRBV29-1	TRBJ2-3	TRBD2
CASSLAFGGRSGEQYF	TGTGCCAGCAGCTTAGCCTTCGGGGGGCGCAGTGGCGAGCAGTACTTC	many	16	TRBV11-2	TRBJ2-7	NA
CASSPVGGEASGANVLTF	TGTGCCAGCAGCCCAGTGGGGGGTGAGGCCTCTGGGGCCAACGTCCTGACTTTC	few	18	TRBV28	TRBJ2-6	NA
CASSLVGRARYQPQHF	TGTGCCAGCAGTTTAGTCGGCAGGGCCCGCTATCAGCCCCAGCATTTT	many	16	TRBV28	TRBJ1-5	NA
CASSPGAGGSPLHF	TGTGCCAGCAGTCCCGGGGCCGGGGGTTCACCCCTCCACTTT	few	14	TRBV6-2/TRBV6-3	TRBJ1-6	NA
CASSPRLAFYEQYF	TGTGCCAGCAGCCCCCGACTAGCTTTCTACGAGCAGTACTTC	many	14	TRBV3-1	TRBJ2-7	TRBD2
CATSDLSGALGEQFF	TGTGCCACCAGTGATTTGTCGGGAGCGCTCGGTGAGCAGTTCTTC	few	15	TRBV24-1	TRBJ2-1	NA
CASSLYLGSYEQYF	TGTGCCAGCAGCTTATATCTGGGCTCCTACGAGCAGTACTTC	few	14	TRBV7-9	TRBJ2-7	NA
CATSVQGQRYEQYF	TGTGCCACCAGTGTCCAGGGACAGCGCTACGAGCAGTACTTC	few	14	TRBV24-1	TRBJ2-7	TRBD1
CSALLPGTGGYEQYF	TGCAGCGCTTTACTTCCGGGGACAGGGGGCTACGAGCAGTACTTC	few	15	TRBV29-1	TRBJ2-7	TRBD1
CAIKREITDTQYF	TGTGCCATCAAGAGAGAGATCACAGATACGCAGTATTTT	NA	13	TRBV10-3	TRBJ2-3	NA
CAWSGGTGEKLFF	TGTGCCTGGAGTGGAGGGACGGGTGAAAAACTGTTTTTT	few	13	TRBV30	TRBJ1-4	NA
CASRLTIQGLRDGYTF	TGTGCCAGCAGACTTACAATACAGGGTCTGAGGGATGGCTACACCTTC	many	16	TRBV6-1	TRBJ1-2	NA
CASSVSSGRGASTDTQYF	TGTGCCAGCAGCGTTTCCTCGGGGAGGGGGGCTAGCACAGATACGCAGTATTTT	NA	18	TRBV9	TRBJ2-3	NA
CASSLEHNTVSLDF	TGTGCCAGCAGCTTAGAGCATAATACAGTCAGCCTCGACTTC	NA	14	TRBV7-9	TRBJ2-7	NA
CASSVDSGAVAFF	TGTGCCAGCAGCGTGGACAGCGGTGCTGTTGCTTTCTTT	many	13	TRBV6-1	TRBJ1-1	NA
CASADVRGVKTQYF	TGTGCCAGCGCTGATGTGCGGGGGGTAAAGACCCAGTACTTC	many	14	TRBV7-2	TRBJ2-5	TRBD2
CASSSRGSRTYEQYF	TGTGCCAGTAGTTCACGAGGGAGTCGGACCTACGAGCAGTACTTC	NA	15	TRBV19	TRBJ2-7	NA
CASSEGAFNYEQYF	TGCGCCAGCAGTGAGGGCGCCTTTAACTACGAGCAGTACTTC	few	14	TRBV10-1	TRBJ2-7	NA